Listed below are T cell receptor beta chains from one sample, sequenced in a study of shared clonotypes between healthy human individuals. The assay was immunoSEQ multiplex PCR, and TCRdb's table has in-frame clones only and misses some. In the table there are about 2.4 million clones, over 85% of which are singletons. The specimen sequenced was naive CD4+ T cells from PBMCs. Receptors originate from a man younger than 35 in good health. Some clones in this sample may be carry-over from other donors' samples. CDR3s include the opening cysteine and the closing phenylalanine or tryptophan. A D gene is named only where the DNA matches it firmly. Rows may omit the clone size; those that give it use once, few, many or a size class.

>TRBV6-5|-|once|TRBJ2-7
CASRIGLAGEQYF
TGTGCCAGCCGAATCGGCCTCGCCGGCGAGCAGTACTTC
>TRBV4-1|-|-|TRBJ2-1
CASSQEPWNEQFF
TGCGCCAGCAGCCAAGAGCCCTGGAATGAGCAGTTCTTC
>TRBV5-4|-|-|TRBJ2-3
CASSGGTDPISTQYF
TGTGCCAGCAGTGGGGGGACGGACCCAATAAGTACGCAGTATTTT
>TRBV14|-|-|TRBJ2-5
CASSQEQTEWETQYF
TGTGCCAGCAGCCAAGAACAGACTGAATGGGAGACCCAGTACTTC
>TRBV2|TRBD2|-|TRBJ2-3
CASSRTSGSTDTQYF
TGTGCCAGCAGCCGGACTAGCGGATCCACAGATACGCAGTATTTT
>TRBV5-8|TRBD1|-|TRBJ1-2
CASNPGQGAHGYTF
TGTGCCAGCAACCCGGGACAGGGGGCCCATGGCTACACCTTC
>TRBV5-1|TRBD2|-|TRBJ2-1
CASSLGSGSSYNEQFF
TGCGCCAGCAGCTTGGGAAGCGGGAGCTCCTACAATGAGCAGTTCTTC
>TRBV5-4|TRBD2|-|TRBJ2-7
CASSFSGRTAYEQYF
TGTGCCAGCAGCTTTAGCGGGAGAACCGCCTACGAGCAGTACTTC
>TRBV11-3|TRBD1|-|TRBJ2-3
CASSPGDRGSTDTQYF
TGTGCCAGCAGCCCCGGGGACAGGGGGTCCACAGATACGCAGTATTTT
>TRBV6-1|-|once|TRBJ2-2
CASKGQGITTGELFF
TGTGCCAGCAAGGGCCAGGGTATTACCACCGGGGAGCTGTTTTTT
>TRBV5-1|TRBD1|-|TRBJ2-7
CASSLGDRGGEQYF
TGCGCCAGCAGCTTGGGGGACAGGGGCGGCGAGCAGTACTTC
>TRBV11-2|-|-|TRBJ1-3
CASSLDNSGNTIYF
TGTGCCAGCAGCTTAGACAACTCTGGAAACACCATATATTTT
>TRBV19|TRBD2|-|TRBJ2-1
CASSPYLSSGSRVEQFF
TGTGCCAGTAGTCCCTACTTGAGTAGCGGGAGTAGGGTTGAGCAGTTCTTC
>TRBV27|-|-|TRBJ2-7
CASSLSRQGPSYEQYF
TGTGCCAGCAGTTTGAGCCGGCAGGGTCCCTCCTACGAGCAGTACTTC
>TRBV29-1|-|-|TRBJ1-5
CSARGSGNQPQHF
TGCAGCGCAAGGGGTTCGGGGAATCAGCCCCAGCATTTT
>TRBV7-8|-|-|TRBJ1-1
CASSPHPFDGTEAFF
TGTGCCAGCAGCCCCCATCCGTTCGATGGAACTGAAGCTTTCTTT
>TRBV11-2|-|-|TRBJ1-5
CASSLGTGRRDQPQHF
TGTGCCAGCAGCTTAGGCACAGGGCGAAGAGATCAGCCCCAGCATTTT
>TRBV28|-|-|TRBJ1-5
CASSPGTAWQPQHF
TGTGCCAGCAGTCCAGGGACGGCTTGGCAGCCCCAGCATTTT
>TRBV27|-|-|TRBJ2-2
CASSLNTGELFF
TGTGCCAGCAGCCTCAACACCGGGGAGCTGTTTTTT
>TRBV11-2|-|-|TRBJ2-2
CASSLLSVRSNTGELFF
TGTGCCAGCAGCTTATTAAGCGTGAGGTCGAACACCGGGGAGCTGTTTTTT
>TRBV30|-|-|TRBJ2-2
CAWSVISAGELFF
TGTGCCTGGAGTGTAATCTCCGCCGGGGAGCTGTTTTTT
>TRBV28|-|-|TRBJ1-5
CASSLLGGQPQHF
TGTGCCAGCAGTTTACTGGGTGGTCAGCCCCAGCATTTT
>TRBV18|TRBD1|-|TRBJ2-7
CASSPLQGANIYEQYF
TGTGCCAGCTCACCGCTACAGGGGGCGAATATCTACGAGCAGTACTTC
>TRBV5-1|TRBD1|-|TRBJ1-1
CASSTPGGHTEAFF
TGCGCCAGCAGCACGCCAGGGGGACACACTGAAGCTTTCTTT
>TRBV7-6|-|-|TRBJ2-7
CASSPSRGPPYEQYF
TGTGCCAGCAGCCCCTCCAGGGGACCACCCTACGAGCAGTACTTC
>TRBV28|-|once|TRBJ1-2
CASSFISNRHSNYGYTF
TGTGCCAGCAGTTTCATCAGCAACCGACACTCTAACTATGGCTACACCTTC
>TRBV6-1|TRBD1|-|TRBJ2-1
CASSVYGDRVYEQFF
TGTGCCAGCAGTGTCTATGGGGACAGGGTTTATGAGCAGTTCTTC
>TRBV6-5|-|-|TRBJ1-5
CASSYSSNQPQHF
TGTGCCAGCAGTTACTCTAGCAATCAGCCCCAGCATTTT
>TRBV19|-|-|TRBJ2-1
CASSIEPSDNEQFF
TGTGCCAGTAGTATAGAACCCAGTGACAATGAGCAGTTCTTC
>TRBV13|-|-|TRBJ1-1
CASSSLTFPPIPPRGAFF
TGTGCCAGCAGCTCACTTACTTTTCCCCCCATTCCGCCACGAGGAGCTTTCTTT
>TRBV18|-|-|TRBJ2-5
CASSPRGEETQYF
TGTGCCAGCTCACCACGGGGGGAAGAGACCCAGTACTTC
>TRBV4-1|-|-|TRBJ1-4
CASSQDFARARATNEKLFF
TGCGCCAGCAGCCAAGATTTTGCCAGGGCGAGGGCAACTAATGAAAAACTGTTTTTT
>TRBV5-1|TRBD2|once|TRBJ2-2
CASKEGGPGELFF
TGCGCCAGCAAGGAGGGAGGGCCCGGGGAGCTGTTTTTT
>TRBV5-4|-|-|TRBJ1-5
CASSLDGDLNQPQHF
TGTGCCAGCAGCTTGGATGGGGACCTTAATCAGCCCCAGCATTTT
>TRBV5-1|TRBD2|few|TRBJ2-3
CASSPGTTTDTQYF
TGCGCCAGCAGCCCCGGGACTACAACAGATACGCAGTATTTT
>TRBV7-3|-|-|TRBJ2-3
CASSLRARADTQYF
TGTGCCAGCAGCTTAAGAGCGAGGGCAGATACGCAGTATTTT
>TRBV5-8|-|-|TRBJ1-5
CASSLTPKKTLQPQHF
TGTGCCAGCAGCTTGACACCCAAAAAGACGCTTCAGCCCCAGCATTTT
>TRBV2|TRBD1|-|TRBJ1-1
CASSYQGAGTEAFF
TGTGCCAGCAGTTATCAGGGGGCGGGCACTGAAGCTTTCTTT
>TRBV20-1|-|-|TRBJ2-1
CSPSGNEQFF
TGCAGTCCAAGCGGAAATGAGCAGTTCTTC
>TRBV28|TRBD2|-|TRBJ2-1
CASSSRTSGHSYNEQFF
TGTGCCAGCAGCTCTAGGACTAGCGGGCATTCCTACAATGAGCAGTTCTTC
>TRBV2|-|-|TRBJ2-5
CASKGLSQETQYF
TGTGCCAGCAAAGGGCTATCCCAAGAGACCCAGTACTTC
>TRBV7-9|-|-|TRBJ2-5
CASTGQGGLQETQYF
TGTGCCAGCACCGGGCAGGGGGGATTACAAGAGACCCAGTACTTC